This TCR beta chain was sequenced during a study of regulatory dendritic cells for organ transplantation. Regarding the study as a whole: Of resting T cell subsets, memory CD8+ had the most alloreactive clonotypes. Naive CD4+ and CD8+ repertoires were highly diverse; memory CD8+ was most oligoclonal.

Memory T cells were CD45RO+, naive were CD45RA+, sorted by FACS. As to this clone: Its antigen is currently unknown.

Sequenced by immunoSEQ multiplex PCR; TCRdb stores in-frame clones only, minus some. Here the sample spans fewer than 40,000 clones, about 90% being singletons. CDR1 and CDR2 (germline): MNHNY, SVGAGI (reference sequence). The CDR3 contains 12 residues. V gave up 8 bases and J gave up 1 base, with 6 bases separating them. The sample consisted of naive CD8+ T cells from blood. Documented subset: CD45RA+ naive T cells. The TCR was taken from a human donor in good health. The chain is built from TRBV6-6 and TRBJ1-5; D is uncertain. The CDR3 DNA is TGTGCCAGCGATTCGAGCAATCAGCCCCAGCATTTT. Its protein is CASDSSNQPQHF.